A single sample gave rise to the 27 T cell receptor beta chains below, sequenced in a study of a mutant IDH1 vaccine in newly diagnosed glioma. The method was immunoSEQ multiplex PCR; TCRdb's version includes in-frame clones alone and lacks a portion of them. The data hold roughly 86,000 clones, with nearly 90% observed a single time. Antigens of these TCRs are unknown. Stated time point: week 47, end of study. Vaccinated patients received 300 ug of mutant IDH1 20-mer peptide per dose, with topical imiquimod. Sequenced material: PBMCs, taken from a glioma patient whose treatment included an IDH1 peptide vaccine. The origin of the receptors is a woman in her fifties or sixties with glioma.

This clone was seen only a few times. Within the sample, other DNA sequences also encode this same CDR3. In DNA form, the CDR3 reads TGTGCCAGCAGGCTAGCGGGAGCGTCAGATACGCAGTATTTT. Protein: CASRLAGASDTQYF. The V and J genes are TRBV2 and TRBJ2-3; the match to TRBD2 covers 10 bases. CDR1 SNHLY and CDR2 FYNNEI come from the germline V gene. V shed 6 bases and J 4 bases; nucleotides not matched to a gene: 4. CDR3 length equals 14 residues.

The J gene is TRBJ1-2, the V gene TRBV10-1, with D uncertain. From germline, CDR1 is WNHNN and CDR2 SYGVQD (reference sequence). Trimming took off 2 bases at V and 1 base at J, with 5 bases between the two ends. The CDR3 has 13 residues. In DNA form, the CDR3 reads TGCGCCAGCAGTGAGGGGATTAACTATGGCTACACCTTC. It encodes CASSEGINYGYTF.

The chain carries TRBV28 and TRBJ2-5; 8 bases map to TRBD1. This CDR3 contains 15 residues. Trimming took 5 bases from V and 1 from J; bases not matched to a gene: 6. Germline V CDR1 and CDR2: MDHEN, SYDVKM. The CDR3 region is CASSRPTGGQETQYF. DNA of the CDR3: TGTGCCAGCAGTAGGCCTACAGGGGGCCAAGAGACCCAGTACTTC.

CDR3 bases: TGTGCCAGCAGCGTACGCCCGGGAGAGCGGGAGAGCGCCTACAATGAGCAGTTCTTC. This translates into CASSVRPGERESAYNEQFF. V gene TRBV9 combines with J gene TRBJ2-1; 8 positions match TRBD2. With V trimmed by 1 base and J by 2 bases, 14 bases remained unmatched. The CDR3 has 19 residues. In germline, CDR1 is SGDLS, CDR2 YYNGEE.

The chain carries TRBV7-9 and TRBJ2-2; no definite D call. The CDR3 runs 14 residues. Trimming took off 7 bases at V and 5 bases at J, with 14 bases between the two ends. CDR1 SEHNR and CDR2 FQNEAQ come from the germline V gene (reference sequence). The CDR3 loop reads CASTIPAPTGELFF. The DNA of the CDR3 is TGTGCCAGCACCATACCGGCGCCTACCGGGGAGCTGTTTTTT.

Worth noting for this clone: One end of the junction does not line up with germline, which may come from a read error. The V call is TRBV11-3, the J call TRBJ1-6; 7 nucleotides line up with TRBD1. This CDR3 comprises 14 residues. The germline CDR1 and CDR2 sequences are SGHNT and YENEEA. The CDR3, as DNA: TGTGCCAGCAGCTCGGGACAGCATAATTTACCCCTCCACTTT. Translated: CASSSGQHNLPLHF. Full variable domain (missing parts from reference TRBV11-3 and TRBJ1-6): EAGVVQSPRYKIIEKKQPVAFWCNPISGHNTLYWYLQNLGQGPELLIRYENEEAVDDSQLPKDRFSAERLKGVDSTLKIQPAELGDSAVYLCASSSGQHNLPLHFGNGTRLTVT.

This chain joins TRBV5-1 and TRBJ2-5; 11 bases line up with TRBD2. The CDR3 has 16 amino acids. Germline trimming cut 2 bases from V and 4 bases from J; bases unmatched to any gene: 7. Germline CDR1 is SGHRS and CDR2 is YFSETQ. The CDR3 coding sequence is TGCGCCAGCAGCTTAGGGGATAGCGGGAGGGCAGAGACCCAGTACTTC. Protein product: CASSLGDSGRAETQYF.

The J gene is TRBJ1-5, the V gene TRBV7-9; 8 bases line up with TRBD1. There are 15 residues in the CDR3. After removal of 8 bases from V and 0 bases from J, the junction contained 6 bases not matched to a gene. Germline values: CDR1 SEHNR, CDR2 FQNEAQ (reference sequence). CDR3 sequence (DNA): TGTGCCAGCGGGGGGACAGGCAATAGCAATCAGCCCCAGCATTTT. Protein: CASGGTGNSNQPQHF.

This chain joins TRBV6-1 and TRBJ1-1; perhaps TRBD1 as D (5 bases). Trimming cost V 6 bases and J 5 bases, with 16 bases left between them. The V gene's germline CDR1 is MNHNS and CDR2 SASEGT. The CDR3 is made up of 14 amino acids. In DNA, the CDR3 is TGTGCCAGCAGGCGGGGACTCCTGGGAACTGAAGCTTTCTTT. Translating gives CASRRGLLGTEAFF.

This chain links TRBV5-6 with TRBJ2-3; 8 bases line up with TRBD1. The CDR3 totals 14 residues. V trimming: 2 bases; J trimming: 5 bases; junction bases outside the gene matches: 4. Germline assignment: CDR1 SGHDT and CDR2 YYEEEE. The CDR3 is CASSFGRGQDTQYF. The CDR3 nucleotides are TGTGCCAGCAGCTTCGGCAGGGGGCAAGATACGCAGTATTTT.

Concerning this clone: The germline gene is not matched at one end of the junction; a read error may be the cause. The V call is TRBV29-1, the J call TRBJ1-3, with D hard to call. The CDR3 spans 12 residues. Looked up from germline, CDR1 is SQVTM and CDR2 is ANQGSEA. For the CDR3, the DNA is TGCAGCGTCGAAGGCAGGGGAAACACCATATATTTT. Translating gives CSVEGRGNTIYF. Full variable domain (missing parts from reference TRBV29-1 and TRBJ1-3): SAVISQKPSRDICQRGTSLTIQCQVDSQVTMMFWYRQQPGQSLTLIATANQGSEATYESGFVIDKFPISRPNLTFSTLTVSNMSPEDSSIYLCSVEGRGNTIYFGEGSWLTVV.

This chain uses TRBV29-1 with TRBJ2-1; D remains ambiguous. The CDR3 totals 10 residues. Germline loops: CDR1 SQVTM, CDR2 ANQGSEA. V was shortened by 6 bases and J by 6 bases, with 6 bases between the two germline ends. CDR3 sequence: CSVGSNEQFF. CDR3 DNA: TGCAGCGTGGGAAGCAATGAGCAGTTCTTC.

The rearrangement joins TRBV6-5 to TRBJ2-5; 9 bases are shared with TRBD2. The DNA end is more similar to TRBJ2-7, so the J call may be wrong. Germline V gene data show CDR1 as MNHEY and CDR2 as SVGAGI. The CDR3 runs to 15 residues. The CDR3 loop is CASSPRLAELYEQYF. The CDR3 DNA reads as TGTGCCAGCAGTCCTAGACTAGCGGAACTATACGAGCAGTACTTC.

The J gene is TRBJ2-7, the V gene TRBV5-1, with a weak D call TRBD1 (5 bases). Germline V gene data show CDR1 as SGHRS and CDR2 as YFSETQ. CDR3 length: 19 amino acids. Trimming left V 0 bases short and J 0 bases short, with 22 bases between. Written as DNA, the CDR3 is TGCGCCAGCAGCTTGGTGTCGGGCGGACACCCCAGGAGCTCCTACGAGCAGTACTTC. Its protein product is CASSLVSGGHPRSSYEQYF.

The chain combines TRBV12-5 with TRBJ2-7, with D unresolved. V was shortened by 9 bases and J by 5 bases, with 2 bases between the two germline ends. The CDR3 totals 8 residues. Germline V CDR1 and CDR2: LGHNT, FRNRAP. CDR3 sequence reads: CARHEQYF. The CDR3 bases are TGTGCTAGACACGAGCAGTACTTC.

This chain links TRBV5-1 with TRBJ2-6; D remains unclear. CDR3 length: 14 residues. Trimming took 2 bases from V and 4 from J, leaving 7 bases between them. From germline, CDR1 is SGHRS and CDR2 YFSETQ. Here the CDR3 reads CASSLSSGANVLTF. The CDR3 DNA reads TGCGCCAGCAGCTTAAGTTCGGGGGCCAACGTCCTGACTTTC.

V usage is TRBV7-3 and J usage is TRBJ1-1; D is unresolved. Trimming pared 5 bases from V and 3 bases from J, leaving 19 bases between. The CDR3 is made up of 16 amino acids. CDR1 SGHTA and CDR2 FQGTGA come from the germline V gene. In DNA, the CDR3 is TGTGCCAGCAGCCTCAGGAGTAGGGTCCTGGACACTGAAGCTTTCTTT. It is translated as CASSLRSRVLDTEAFF.

The chain is built from TRBV27 and TRBJ2-3, with TRBD2 matching 14 bases. J was trimmed by 4 bases and V by 3 bases; bases with no gene match: 3. Germline V gene data show CDR1 as MNHEY and CDR2 as SMNVEV (reference sequence). This CDR3 is 16 amino acids long. Here the CDR3 reads CASSLGLAGAADTQYF. The CDR3 DNA is TGTGCCAGCAGTTTGGGACTAGCGGGAGCCGCAGATACGCAGTATTTT.

The chain recombines TRBV18 with TRBJ2-5; D not certain. The CDR3 has 14 residues. Trimming stripped 0 bases from V and 3 bases from J, with 8 bases between. Germline assignment: CDR1 KGHSH and CDR2 LQKENI. The CDR3 region is CASSPPLMEETQYF. The CDR3 DNA reads as TGTGCCAGCTCACCACCCTTAATGGAAGAGACCCAGTACTTC.

V and J are TRBV9 and TRBJ1-1; D gene unclear. Germline CDR1 is SGDLS and CDR2 is YYNGEE. The V end was cut by 4 bases, the J end by 1 base, with 11 bases between. The CDR3 loop spans 14 amino acids. The CDR3 sequence: CASSPGSGNTEAFF. CDR3 nucleotide sequence: TGTGCCAGCAGCCCGGGGTCCGGGAACACTGAAGCTTTCTTT.

This clone has just one count. The chain is built from TRBV6-5 and TRBJ2-5; D not certain. The ends were cut back, 5 bases at V and 7 bases at J, with 17 bases in the middle. This CDR3 region has 14 residues. Germline V gene lookup returns CDR1 MNHEY and CDR2 SVGAGI. In nucleotides, the CDR3 is TGTGCCAGCAGTCCGGCCGTGGTAATTGCGACCCAGTACTTC. Translating gives CASSPAVVIATQYF.

The rearrangement links TRBV29-1 to TRBJ2-7; D not certain. The CDR3 contains 13 residues. With 1 base removed from V and 0 bases from J, the gap between germline ends came to 7 bases. Germline CDR1 SQVTM, CDR2 ANQGSEA. As DNA, the CDR3 is TGCAGCGTTGAAGGACCGAGCTCCTACGAGCAGTACTTC. It is translated as CSVEGPSSYEQYF.

The chain couples TRBV5-1 to TRBJ1-1; D is uncertain. Germline assignment: CDR1 SGHRS and CDR2 YFSETQ. The CDR3 has 14 amino acids. Deletions cut 0 bases from V and 1 base from J, with 7 bases between. This chain's CDR3 is CASSLARRNTEAFF. In DNA, the CDR3 is TGCGCCAGCAGCTTGGCGCGGCGGAACACTGAAGCTTTCTTT.

This sequence joins TRBV12-5 and TRBJ1-5; 7 bases align to TRBD1. This CDR3 spans 13 amino acids. Germline CDR1 is LGHNT and CDR2 is FRNRAP. The J segment lost 5 bases and the V segment lost 7 bases, leaving 5 bases of the junction unmatched. The CDR3 DNA is TGTGCTAGTGCCCTACAGGGGTATCAGCCCCAGCATTTT. This sequence encodes CASALQGYQPQHF.

V usage is TRBV19 and J usage is TRBJ2-3; D is perhaps TRBD2 (6 bases). The length of the CDR3 is 14 residues. V dropped 7 bases and J dropped 4 bases, with 15 bases sitting between them. Germline lookup yields CDR1 LNHDA and CDR2 SQIVND (reference sequence). This chain's CDR3 is CASTRGREADTQYF. CDR3 sequence (DNA): TGTGCCAGTACCCGGGGGAGAGAGGCAGATACGCAGTATTTT.

The CDR3: CASIQGRGNTEAFF. In DNA form, the CDR3 reads TGTGCCAGCATCCAAGGACGGGGGAACACTGAAGCTTTCTTT. This rearrangement joins TRBV6-1 to TRBJ1-1; D not resolved. Trimming cost V 7 bases and J 1 base, with 13 bases left between them. The germline V gene encodes CDR1 MNHNS and CDR2 SASEGT. This CDR3 spans 14 amino acids.

The rearrangement uses TRBV16 and TRBJ1-2, with D perhaps matching TRBD1 (5 bases). CDR1 and CDR2 (germline): KGHSY, FQNENV. Trimming cost V 0 bases and J 6 bases, with 14 bases left between them. The CDR3 loop spans 15 amino acids. In DNA form, the CDR3 reads TGTGCCAGCAGCCAATCAGGGCAGGGAGGAGATGGCTACACCTTC. Amino acid sequence: CASSQSGQGGDGYTF.